Following are 5 T cell receptor beta chains from one sample sequenced in a study of T cell responses to AZD1222 COVID-19 vaccine. Clones were sequenced by immunoSEQ multiplex PCR, and TCRdb holds only the in-frame ones, with some missing. The table shows approximately 150,000 clones, with approximately 90% occurring only once. The sample was peripheral blood, taken on day 0 of AZD1222 vaccination. The receptors here all came from an adult in good health.

This sequence joins TRBV19 and TRBJ1-2, with D uncertain. The CDR3 consists of 11 residues. Germline CDR1 LNHDA, CDR2 SQIVND (reference sequence). CDR3 in amino acids: CASEAGYGYTF. CDR3 bases: TGTGCGAGCGAGGCGGGGTATGGCTACACCTTC. Combining the CDR3 with reference TRBV19 and TRBJ1-2 gives the whole variable domain DGGITQSPKYLFRKEGQNVTLSCEQNLNHDAMYWYRQDPGQGLRLIYYSQIVNDFQKGDIAEGYSVSREKKESFPLTVTSAQKNPTAFYLCASEAGYGYTFGSGTRLTVV.

The gene calls are TRBV5-4 and TRBJ1-4; D remains unclear. Germline CDR1 reads SGHNT; CDR2 reads YYREEE (reference sequence). Trimming took off 5 bases at V and 5 bases at J, with 16 bases between the two ends. This CDR3 spans 15 amino acids. In DNA form, the CDR3 reads TGTGCCAGCAGGCCTGAGAGAACAGACAATGAAAAACTGTTTTTT. Translated: CASRPERTDNEKLFF.

The rearrangement links TRBV2 to TRBJ1-1, with D unresolved. Germline V gives CDR1 SNHLY, CDR2 FYNNEI. Trimming left V 1 base short and J 2 bases short, with 14 bases between. The CDR3 length is 16 residues. This CDR3 reads CASSEDPPAVNTEAFF. The CDR3 nucleotides read TGTGCCAGCAGTGAAGACCCCCCTGCCGTTAACACTGAAGCTTTCTTT.

The V and J genes are TRBV4-3 and TRBJ1-2; a weak D match, TRBD1 (6 bases). Deletions cut 0 bases from V and 4 bases from J, with 12 bases between. The CDR3 is 15 residues long. In germline, CDR1 is LGHNA, CDR2 YSLEER. This CDR3 reads CASSQEAGGGYGYTF. The CDR3 coding sequence is TGCGCCAGCAGCCAAGAGGCCGGAGGGGGCTATGGCTACACCTTC.

This clone was detected once. This chain links TRBV7-2 with TRBJ1-2, with D tentatively TRBD1 (6 bases). The germline V gene has CDR1 SGHTA and CDR2 FQGNSA. V dropped 5 bases and J dropped 4 bases, with 14 bases sitting between them. The CDR3 is made up of 14 amino acids. The CDR3 protein is CASSPGGASYGYTF. The DNA for the CDR3 is TGTGCCAGCAGCCCGGGGGGCGCATCCTATGGCTACACCTTC.